This T cell receptor (beta chain) was observed in a study of beta chain features in type 1 diabetes. CDR1 SGHTA and CDR2 FQGNSA come from the germline V gene. V lost 1 base and J lost 4, with 14 bases in between. This CDR3 has 16 residues. Findings of the study overall: Researchers report that Type 1 diabetes patients had moderately but significantly shorter TCRB CDR3s across all four CD4+ subsets.

Note on this clone: The antigen remains undetermined.

Of the isolated RNA, all was reverse transcribed, and so the sequenced material was expressed TCRB transcripts. Assay used: immunoSEQ multiplex PCR; TCRdb lists only in-frame clones, some missing. The sample shows under 350,000 clones, roughly 25% of them seen only once. This clonotype was sampled from a woman in her thirties with type 1 diabetes. The chain is built from TRBV7-2 and TRBJ2-1; D gene ambiguous. The sequencing sample was made of naive CD4+ T cells from blood. The CDR3 coding sequence is TGTGCCAGCAGCTTAGTACGGCTAGATAAGTACAATGAGCAGTTCTTC. It is translated as CASSLVRLDKYNEQFF.